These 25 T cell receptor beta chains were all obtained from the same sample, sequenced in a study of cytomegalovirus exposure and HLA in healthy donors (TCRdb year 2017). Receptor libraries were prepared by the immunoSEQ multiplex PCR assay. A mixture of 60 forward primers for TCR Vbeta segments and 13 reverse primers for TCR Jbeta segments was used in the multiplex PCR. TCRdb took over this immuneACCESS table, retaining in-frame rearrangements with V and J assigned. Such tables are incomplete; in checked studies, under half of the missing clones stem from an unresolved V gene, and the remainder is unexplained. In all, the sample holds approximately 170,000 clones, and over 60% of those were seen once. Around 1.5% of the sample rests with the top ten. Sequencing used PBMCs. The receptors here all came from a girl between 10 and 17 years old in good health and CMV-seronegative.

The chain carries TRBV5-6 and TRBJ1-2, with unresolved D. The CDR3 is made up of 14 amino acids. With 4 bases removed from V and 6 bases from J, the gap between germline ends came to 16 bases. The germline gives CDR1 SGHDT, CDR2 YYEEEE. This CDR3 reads CASSPSPGLDGYTF. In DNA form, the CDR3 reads TGTGCCAGCAGCCCCTCCCCCGGGTTGGATGGCTACACCTTC.

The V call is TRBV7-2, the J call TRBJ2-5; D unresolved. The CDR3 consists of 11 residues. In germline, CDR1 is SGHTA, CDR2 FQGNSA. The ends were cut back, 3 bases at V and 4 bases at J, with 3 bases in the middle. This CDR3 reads CASSLAETQYF. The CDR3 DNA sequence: TGTGCCAGCAGCTTGGCAGAGACCCAGTACTTC. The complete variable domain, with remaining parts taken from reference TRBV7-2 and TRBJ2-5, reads GAGVSQSPSNKVTEKGKDVELRCDPISGHTALYWYRQSLGQGLEFLIYFQGNSAPDKSGLPSDRFSAERTGGSVSTLTIQRTQQEDSAVYLCASSLAETQYFGPGTRLLVL.

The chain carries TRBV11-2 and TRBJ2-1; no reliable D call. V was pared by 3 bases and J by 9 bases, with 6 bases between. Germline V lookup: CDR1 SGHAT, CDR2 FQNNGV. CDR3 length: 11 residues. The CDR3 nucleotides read TGTGCCAGCAGCTTGTCCCTTGAGCAGTTCTTC. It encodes CASSLSLEQFF.

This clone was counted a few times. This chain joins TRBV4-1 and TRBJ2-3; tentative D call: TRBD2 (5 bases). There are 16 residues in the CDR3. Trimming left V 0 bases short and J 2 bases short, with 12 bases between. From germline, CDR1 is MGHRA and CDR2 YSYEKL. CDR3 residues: CASSQDQRKNTDTQYF. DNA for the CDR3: TGCGCCAGCAGCCAAGATCAGCGGAAAAACACAGATACGCAGTATTTT.

The CDR3 bases are TGTGCCAGCAGCTTAGGAGGAATCGGGGAGCTGTTTTTT. This encodes CASSLGGIGELFF. The rearrangement uses TRBV11-3 and TRBJ2-2; no clear D. Germline CDR1 and CDR2: SGHNT and YENEEA. This CDR3 region has 13 residues. The V end lost 1 base, the J end lost 7 bases, and 7 bases lay between the germline ends.

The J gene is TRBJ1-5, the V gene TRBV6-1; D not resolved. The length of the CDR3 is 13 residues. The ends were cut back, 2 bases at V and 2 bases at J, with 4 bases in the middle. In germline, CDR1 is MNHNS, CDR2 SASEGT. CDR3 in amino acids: CASSERGNQPQHF. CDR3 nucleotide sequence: TGTGCCAGCAGTGAACGGGGCAATCAGCCCCAGCATTTT.

The CDR3 nucleotides read TGTGCCAGCAAGCGGAACAATGAGCAGTTCTTC. Residues: CASKRNNEQFF. The chain recombines TRBV2 with TRBJ2-1; D is perhaps TRBD2 (5 bases). The V gene lost 7 bases and the J gene lost 5 bases, with 6 bases spanning the gap. CDR3 size: 11 residues. Germline CDR1 is SNHLY and CDR2 is FYNNEI.

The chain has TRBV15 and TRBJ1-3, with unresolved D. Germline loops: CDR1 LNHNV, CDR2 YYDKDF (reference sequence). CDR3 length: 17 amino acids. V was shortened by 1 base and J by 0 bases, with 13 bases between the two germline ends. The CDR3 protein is CATSRALPRNSGNTIYF. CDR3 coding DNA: TGTGCCACCAGCAGAGCTCTCCCGCGGAACTCTGGAAACACCATATATTTT.

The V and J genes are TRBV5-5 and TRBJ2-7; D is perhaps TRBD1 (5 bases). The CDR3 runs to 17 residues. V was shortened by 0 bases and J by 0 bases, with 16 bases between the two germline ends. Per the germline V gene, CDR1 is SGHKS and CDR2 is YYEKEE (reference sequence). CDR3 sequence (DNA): TGTGCCAGCAGCTTGGAGTTCCCAGGGCCCCTCTCCTACGAGCAGTACTTC. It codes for CASSLEFPGPLSYEQYF.

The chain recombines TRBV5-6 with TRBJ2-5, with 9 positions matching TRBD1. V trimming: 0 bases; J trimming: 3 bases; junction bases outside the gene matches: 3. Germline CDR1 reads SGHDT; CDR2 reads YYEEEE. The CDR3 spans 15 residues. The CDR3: CASSLEGTGKETQYF. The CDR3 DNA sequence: TGTGCCAGCAGCTTGGAAGGGACAGGGAAAGAGACCCAGTACTTC. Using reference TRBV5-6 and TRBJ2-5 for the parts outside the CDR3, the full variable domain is DAGVTQSPTHLIKTRGQQVTLRCSPKSGHDTVSWYQQALGQGPQFIFQYYEEEERQRGNFPDRFSGHQFPNYSSELNVNALLLGDSALYLCASSLEGTGKETQYFGPGTRLLVL.

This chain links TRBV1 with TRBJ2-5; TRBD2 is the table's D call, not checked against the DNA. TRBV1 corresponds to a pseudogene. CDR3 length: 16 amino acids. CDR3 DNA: TGCACCAGCAGCCAAGTAGGTCTGCGATTGAGGGAGACCCAGTACTTC. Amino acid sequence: CTSSQVGLRLRETQYF.

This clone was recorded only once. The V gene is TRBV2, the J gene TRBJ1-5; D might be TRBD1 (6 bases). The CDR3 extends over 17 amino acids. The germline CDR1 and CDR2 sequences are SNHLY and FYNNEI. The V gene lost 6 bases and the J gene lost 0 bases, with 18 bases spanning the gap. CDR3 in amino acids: CASRRPGGSRSNQPQHF. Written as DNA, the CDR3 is TGTGCCAGCAGGAGGCCGGGGGGCAGCCGTAGCAATCAGCCCCAGCATTTT.

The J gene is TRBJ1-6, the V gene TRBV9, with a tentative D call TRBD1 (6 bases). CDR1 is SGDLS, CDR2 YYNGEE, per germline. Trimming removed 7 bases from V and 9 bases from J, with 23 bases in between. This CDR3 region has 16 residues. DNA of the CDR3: TGTGCCAGCTCCCCCGGGGGGGCCGGAGGGGTTTCACCCCTCCACTTT. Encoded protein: CASSPGGAGGVSPLHF. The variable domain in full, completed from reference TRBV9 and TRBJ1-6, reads DSGVTQTPKHLITATGQRVTLRCSPRSGDLSVYWYQQSLDQGLQFLIQYYNGEERAKGNILERFSAQQFPDLHSELNLSSLELGDSALYFCASSPGGAGGVSPLHFGNGTRLTVT.

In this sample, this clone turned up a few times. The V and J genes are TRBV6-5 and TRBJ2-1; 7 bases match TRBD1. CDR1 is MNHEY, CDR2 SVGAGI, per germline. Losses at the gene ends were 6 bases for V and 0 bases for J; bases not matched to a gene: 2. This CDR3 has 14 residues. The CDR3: CASSNRGSYNEQFF. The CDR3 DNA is TGTGCCAGCAGCAACAGGGGCTCCTACAATGAGCAGTTCTTC.

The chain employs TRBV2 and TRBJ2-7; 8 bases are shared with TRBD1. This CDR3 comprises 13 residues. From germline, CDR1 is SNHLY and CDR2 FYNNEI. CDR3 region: CAFLGTGSREQYF. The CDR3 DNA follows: TGTGCGTTTCTGGGGACAGGTTCGCGCGAGCAGTACTTC. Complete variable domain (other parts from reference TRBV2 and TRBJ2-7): EPEVTQTPSHQVTQMGQEVILRCVPISNHLYFYWYRQILGQKVEFLVSFYNNEISEKSEIFDDQFSVERPDGSNFTLKIRSTKLEDSAMYFCAFLGTGSREQYFGPGTRLTVT.

The CDR3 nucleotides are TGCAGCGCCGCAGGGGGCTGGGGCACTGAAGCTTTCTTT. As protein: CSAAGGWGTEAFF. V gene TRBV29-1 combines with J gene TRBJ1-1; 8 nucleotides match TRBD1. Germline loops: CDR1 SQVTM, CDR2 ANQGSEA. The CDR3 has 13 amino acids. V dropped 7 bases and J dropped 4; count of bases not matched to a gene: 8. The whole variable domain, filled in from reference TRBV29-1 and TRBJ1-1, reads SAVISQKPSRDICQRGTSLTIQCQVDSQVTMMFWYRQQPGQSLTLIATANQGSEATYESGFVIDKFPISRPNLTFSTLTVSNMSPEDSSIYLCSAAGGWGTEAFFGQGTRLTVV.

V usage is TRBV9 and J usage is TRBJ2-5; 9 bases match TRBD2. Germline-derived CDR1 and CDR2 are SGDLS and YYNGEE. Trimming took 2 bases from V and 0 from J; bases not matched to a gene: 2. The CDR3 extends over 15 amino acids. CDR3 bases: TGTGCCAGCAGCGTTGTAGCGGGGGACCAAGAGACCCAGTACTTC. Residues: CASSVVAGDQETQYF.

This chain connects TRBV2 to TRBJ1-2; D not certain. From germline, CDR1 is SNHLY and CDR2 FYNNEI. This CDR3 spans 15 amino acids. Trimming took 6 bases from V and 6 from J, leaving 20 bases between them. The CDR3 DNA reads TGTGCCAGCAGGGACCTATCGGGGTCCCCCGATGGCTACACCTTC. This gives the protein CASRDLSGSPDGYTF.

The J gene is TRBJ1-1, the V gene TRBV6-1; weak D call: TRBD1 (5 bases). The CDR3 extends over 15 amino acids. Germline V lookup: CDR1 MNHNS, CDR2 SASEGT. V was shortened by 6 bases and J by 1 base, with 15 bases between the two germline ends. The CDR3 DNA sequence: TGTGCCAGCAGCGGATTAACAGGAAGGAACACTGAAGCTTTCTTT. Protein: CASSGLTGRNTEAFF.

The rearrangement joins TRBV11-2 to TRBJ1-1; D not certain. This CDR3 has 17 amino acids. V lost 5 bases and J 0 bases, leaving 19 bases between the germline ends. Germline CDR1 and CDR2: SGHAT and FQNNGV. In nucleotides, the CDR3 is TGTGCCAGCAGCCCGGGTCCCGCCGGAGGAATGAACACTGAAGCTTTCTTT. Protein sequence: CASSPGPAGGMNTEAFF.

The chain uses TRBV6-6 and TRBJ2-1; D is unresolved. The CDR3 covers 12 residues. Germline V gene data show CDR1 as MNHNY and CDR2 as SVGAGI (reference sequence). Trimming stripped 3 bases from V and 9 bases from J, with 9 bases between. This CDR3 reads CASSYGRSEQFF. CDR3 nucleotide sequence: TGTGCCAGCAGTTATGGTAGGAGTGAGCAGTTCTTC.

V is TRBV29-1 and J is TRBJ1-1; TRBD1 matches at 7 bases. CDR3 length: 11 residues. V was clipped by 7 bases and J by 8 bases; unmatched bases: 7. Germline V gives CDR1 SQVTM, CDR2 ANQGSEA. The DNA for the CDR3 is TGCAGCGCCAGACAGGGCGAAGAAGCTTTCTTT. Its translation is CSARQGEEAFF. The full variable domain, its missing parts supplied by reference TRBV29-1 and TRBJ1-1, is SAVISQKPSRDICQRGTSLTIQCQVDSQVTMMFWYRQQPGQSLTLIATANQGSEATYESGFVIDKFPISRPNLTFSTLTVSNMSPEDSSIYLCSARQGEEAFFGQGTRLTVV.

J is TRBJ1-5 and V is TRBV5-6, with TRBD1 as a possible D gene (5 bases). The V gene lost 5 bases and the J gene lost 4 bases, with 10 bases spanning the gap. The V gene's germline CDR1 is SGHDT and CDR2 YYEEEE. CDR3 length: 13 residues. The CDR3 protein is CASSWQGNQPQHF. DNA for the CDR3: TGTGCCAGCAGTTGGCAGGGAAATCAGCCCCAGCATTTT.

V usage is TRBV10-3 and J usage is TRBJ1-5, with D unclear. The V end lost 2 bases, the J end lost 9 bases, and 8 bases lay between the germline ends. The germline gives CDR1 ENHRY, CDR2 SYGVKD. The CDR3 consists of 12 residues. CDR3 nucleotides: TGTGCCATCAGTGAGGAGGCTGGGCCCCAGCATTTT. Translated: CAISEEAGPQHF.

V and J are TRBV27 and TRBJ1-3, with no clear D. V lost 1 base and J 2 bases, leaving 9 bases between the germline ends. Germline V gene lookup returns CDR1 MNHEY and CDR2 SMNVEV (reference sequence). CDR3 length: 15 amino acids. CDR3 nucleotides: TGTGCCAGCAGTTTATTCCTAGACCCTGGAAACACCATATATTTT. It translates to CASSLFLDPGNTIYF.